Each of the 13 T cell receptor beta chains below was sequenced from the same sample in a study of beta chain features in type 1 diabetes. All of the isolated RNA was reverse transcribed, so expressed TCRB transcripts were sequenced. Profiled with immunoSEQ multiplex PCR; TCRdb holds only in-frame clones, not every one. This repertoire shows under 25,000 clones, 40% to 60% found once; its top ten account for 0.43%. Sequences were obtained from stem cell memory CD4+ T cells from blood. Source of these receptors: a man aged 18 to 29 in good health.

CDR3 sequence: CASSPQGSTDTQYF. The CDR3 region has the DNA TGTGCCAGCAGCCCGCAGGGTAGCACAGATACGCAGTATTTT. The chain links TRBV7-3 to TRBJ2-3; D may be TRBD1 (5 bases). The germline CDR1 and CDR2 sequences are SGHTA and FQGTGA. V was shortened by 5 bases and J by 0 bases, with 9 bases between the two germline ends. There are 14 residues in the CDR3.

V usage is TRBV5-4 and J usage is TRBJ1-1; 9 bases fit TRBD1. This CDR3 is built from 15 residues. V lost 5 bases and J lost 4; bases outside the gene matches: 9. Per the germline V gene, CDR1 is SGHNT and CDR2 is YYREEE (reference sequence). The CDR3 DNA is TGTGCCAGCAGGAGACGGACAGGGGTAAGCACTGAAGCTTTCTTT. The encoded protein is CASRRRTGVSTEAFF.

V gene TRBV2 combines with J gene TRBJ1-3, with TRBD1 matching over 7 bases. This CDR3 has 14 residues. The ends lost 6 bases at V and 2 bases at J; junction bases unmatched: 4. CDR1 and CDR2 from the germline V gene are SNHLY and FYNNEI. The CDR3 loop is CASRAQGTGNTIYF. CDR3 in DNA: TGTGCCAGCAGGGCACAGGGGACTGGAAACACCATATATTTT. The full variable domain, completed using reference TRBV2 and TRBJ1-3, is EPEVTQTPSHQVTQMGQEVILRCVPISNHLYFYWYRQILGQKVEFLVSFYNNEISEKSEIFDDQFSVERPDGSNFTLKIRSTKLEDSAMYFCASRAQGTGNTIYFGEGSWLTVV.

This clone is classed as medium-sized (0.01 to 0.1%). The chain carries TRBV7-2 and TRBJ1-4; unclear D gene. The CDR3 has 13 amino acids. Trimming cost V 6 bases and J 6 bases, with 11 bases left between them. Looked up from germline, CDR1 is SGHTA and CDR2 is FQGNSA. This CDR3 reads CASRPGPDEKLFF. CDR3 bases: TGTGCCAGCAGACCTGGGCCCGATGAAAAACTGTTTTTT.

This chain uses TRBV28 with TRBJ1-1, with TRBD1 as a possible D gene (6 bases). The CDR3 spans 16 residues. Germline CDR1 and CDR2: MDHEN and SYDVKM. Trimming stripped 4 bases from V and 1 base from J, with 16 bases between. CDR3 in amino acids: CASSYPITTGNTEAFF. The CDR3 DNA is TGTGCCAGCAGTTACCCCATTACGACAGGGAACACTGAAGCTTTCTTT.

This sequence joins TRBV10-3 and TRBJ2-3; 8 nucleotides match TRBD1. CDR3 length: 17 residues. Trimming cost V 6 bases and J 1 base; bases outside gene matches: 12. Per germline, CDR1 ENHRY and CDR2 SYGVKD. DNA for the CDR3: TGTGCCATCAGCAAAACGACAGGGGAGGTGCGCACAGATACGCAGTATTTT. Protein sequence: CAISKTTGEVRTDTQYF.

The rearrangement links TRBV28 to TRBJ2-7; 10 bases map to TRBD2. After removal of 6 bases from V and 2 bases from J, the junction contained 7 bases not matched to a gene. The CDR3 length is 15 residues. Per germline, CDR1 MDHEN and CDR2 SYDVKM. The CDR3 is CASSVPSGGAYEQYF. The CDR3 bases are TGTGCCAGCAGCGTACCAAGCGGGGGGGCCTACGAGCAGTACTTC. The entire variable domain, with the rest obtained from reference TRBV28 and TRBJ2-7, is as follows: DVKVTQSSRYLVKRTGEKVFLECVQDMDHENMFWYRQDPGLGLRLIYFSYDVKMKEKGDIPEGYSVSREKKERFSLILESASTNQTSMYLCASSVPSGGAYEQYFGPGTRLTVT.

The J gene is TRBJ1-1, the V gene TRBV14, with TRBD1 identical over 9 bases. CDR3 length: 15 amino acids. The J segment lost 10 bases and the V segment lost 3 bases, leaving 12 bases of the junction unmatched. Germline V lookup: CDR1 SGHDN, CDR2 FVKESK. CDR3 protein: CASSHLGQGAKAAFF. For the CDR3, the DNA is TGTGCCAGCAGCCACCTGGGACAGGGCGCCAAGGCAGCTTTCTTT.

This CDR3 reads CASSLSGTSGKYEQYF. The CDR3 DNA is TGTGCCAGCAGCTTATCCGGGACTAGCGGGAAATACGAGCAGTACTTC. The rearrangement joins TRBV7-6 to TRBJ2-7, with TRBD2 matching over 13 bases. CDR3 length: 16 amino acids. In germline, CDR1 is SGHVS, CDR2 FNYEAQ. V gave up 2 bases and J gave up 4 bases; unmatched junction bases: 5.

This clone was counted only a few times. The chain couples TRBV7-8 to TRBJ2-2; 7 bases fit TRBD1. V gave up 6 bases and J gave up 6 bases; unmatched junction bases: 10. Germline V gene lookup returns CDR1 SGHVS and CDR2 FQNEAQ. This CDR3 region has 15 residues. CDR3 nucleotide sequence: TGTGCCAGCAGAACAATCTACAGGGGCGCCGGGGAGCTGTTTTTT. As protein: CASRTIYRGAGELFF.

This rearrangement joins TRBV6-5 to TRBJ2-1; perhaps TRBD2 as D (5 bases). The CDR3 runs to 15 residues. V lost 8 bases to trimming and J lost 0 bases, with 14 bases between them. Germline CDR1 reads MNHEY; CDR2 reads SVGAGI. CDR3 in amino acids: CASGRGLVSYNEQFF. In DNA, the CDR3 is TGTGCCAGCGGCCGGGGTTTGGTCTCCTACAATGAGCAGTTCTTC.

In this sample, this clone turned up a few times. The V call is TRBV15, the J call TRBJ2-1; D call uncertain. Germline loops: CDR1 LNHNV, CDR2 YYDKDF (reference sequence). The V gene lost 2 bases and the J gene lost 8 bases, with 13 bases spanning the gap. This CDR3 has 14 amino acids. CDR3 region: CATSRSAEVDEQFF. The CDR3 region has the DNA TGTGCCACCAGCAGATCTGCCGAGGTGGATGAGCAGTTCTTC. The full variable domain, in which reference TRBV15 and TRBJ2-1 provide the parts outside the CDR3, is DAMVIQNPRYQVTQFGKPVTLSCSQTLNHNVMYWYQQKSSQAPKLLFHYYDKDFNNEADTPDNFQSRRPNTSFCFLDIRSPGLGDTAMYLCATSRSAEVDEQFFGPGTRLTVL.

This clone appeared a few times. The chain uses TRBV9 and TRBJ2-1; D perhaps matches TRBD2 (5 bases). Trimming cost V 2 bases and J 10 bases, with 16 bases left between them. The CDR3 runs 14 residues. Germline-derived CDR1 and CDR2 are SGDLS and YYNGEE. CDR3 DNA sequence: TGTGCCAGCAGCGTCGGACTCGGGAAGATGGAGCAGTTCTTC. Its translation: CASSVGLGKMEQFF.